This note documents a single T cell receptor beta chain sequence. Its antigen is not yet known. The sample holds no much larger clone one base away, and base qualities are not on file. Read against the paper, the sample's treatment or condition label means: approximately nine-day PBMC culture with coronavirus spike peptide pools or control peptides (ViraFEST assay). To expand antigen-specific T cells with peptide pools and then pick out the expanded clonotypes through TCR sequencing, the study relied on the ViraFEST assay. Positive SARS-CoV-2 PCR tests in the convalescent patients dated from March to December 2020, before Alpha, Beta and Delta variants emerged in the United States. PBMCs were cultured at roughly 1.8 million per well in IMDM supplemented with 5% human AB serum and 10 IU/ml IL-2, with 9.5 to 10 ug/ml peptide pools added. On days 3 and 7, half of the culture medium was replaced with fresh IL-2-containing medium. After 10 days of culture, CD4+ T cells were isolated by negative selection using the EasySep CD4+ T cell isolation kit. Ficoll-Paque Plus gradient centrifugation was used to isolate PBMCs from whole blood, and the isolated PBMCs were then either used fresh or cryopreserved at -140C. Culture conditions were generally each tested in triplicate wells.

The record originates from a study of vaccination and CD4 T cells after COVID-19 (dated by TCRdb to between 2020 and 2023). With respect to the entire study: Every convalescent patient had a positive nasal swab PCR test for SARS-CoV-2, with mild disease in eight to ten patients and severe disease in one. Six males and four females were included in the convalescent cohort, with two Hispanic individuals, seven Caucasians, two Asians and one multiracial person represented. Each participant got two doses of either the Pfizer-BioNTech BNT162b2 vaccine (n=8) or the Moderna mRNA-1273 vaccine (n=2). Post-COVID blood samples from convalescent patients were collected a median of around 110 days after diagnosis, with a range of roughly 30 to 170 days. The time from the second vaccine dose to post-vaccine blood sampling had a median of around 72 days and ranged from about 12 to 250 days. For stimulating the cultures, overlapping spike peptide pools were used, derived from SARS-CoV-2 as well as from the common cold coronaviruses HCoV-NL63, HCoV-OC43 and HCoV-229E. Control cultures used a CEFX viral epitope pool as positive control, an HIV-1 Nef peptide pool as negative control, or no peptide. In around ten COVID-19 convalescent patients and a few infection-naive healthy vaccine recipients, the spike-specific CD4+ TCR repertoire before mRNA vaccination was compared with the repertoire after mRNA vaccination. Overall study results and their limits: An increase in the median number of SARS-CoV-2-reactive clonotypes from 20 to 25 after infection to some 38 after vaccination was observed, but the change was not found to be significant. Relatively few convalescent patients were included in the study, and early timepoints after natural infection were not analyzed. Nearly all vaccine-specific clones in convalescent patients (304 of 307) were mono-reactive for SARS-CoV-2 spike rather than cross-reactive with common cold coronaviruses. Among the post-vaccine SARS-CoV-2-reactive clones in convalescent patients, a median approximately 90% showed up only after vaccination, which suggests vaccine-specific priming.

The library was generated by PCR. DNA from cultured CD4+ T cells underwent TCR sequencing with the Oncomine TCR Beta short-read assay at the Johns Hopkins FTIC core. The QIAamp micro DNA kit was used to extract genomic DNA from the cultured CD4+ T cells. Oncomine TCR Beta libraries from cultured CD4+ T cells were pooled using unique dual indexes and sequenced on an Illumina iSeq 100. Regarding the original processing steps: Non-productive sequences were removed, and CDR3s not starting with C, not ending with F or W, or shorter than 7 amino acids were discarded. Antigen-specific clonotypes were identified with the MANAFEST web application by comparing peptide-stimulated wells with reference and other culture wells. Positive clones required FDR below 0.05, an odds ratio above 5, and productive frequency above 0.1% in at least two of three replicate wells. Cross-reactive clonotypes were defined as significantly expanded in both SARS-CoV-2 spike wells and at least one common cold coronavirus spike condition. Similarity between CDR3 sequences was evaluated in R version 3.6.1 using Levenshtein distances (stringdist) and unrooted phylogenetic trees (ape). TCRdb handled the public reads itself, with Q25 trimming in fastp and clone calling in MiXCR, and kept productive beta chains. A single entry per CDR3 protein holds the most common genes and DNA from its merged rows. The V and J calls and clone size come from TCRdb's table, not from the authors' own analysis. Within this sample are roughly 13,000 distinct CDR3 sequences, with 30% to 35% of them counted one time only. Of the sample, roughly 10% is held by the ten largest clones.

The cysteine opens and the phenylalanine closes a CDR3 of 16 amino acids. The kept DNA is CDR3 alone, 48 bases in frame from the first base. The germline ends are 15 bases apart after V is trimmed by 4 bases and J by 1 base. The CDR1 and CDR2 encoded by the germline V gene are MNHEY and SVGAGI. The clonotype comes from a human donor who had recovered from COVID-19. The starting material was CD4+ T cells from blood, cultured in vitro, obtained after SARS-CoV-2 vaccination. This receptor chain uses TRBV6-5 and TRBJ2-3; the D assignment is uncertain and may be TRBD1 or TRBD2, with 5 bases supporting each. The DNA reads TGTGCCAGCAGTTCCCGGGGACCCACGGGCACAGATACGCAGTATTTT. The resulting protein is CASSSRGPTGTDTQYF.